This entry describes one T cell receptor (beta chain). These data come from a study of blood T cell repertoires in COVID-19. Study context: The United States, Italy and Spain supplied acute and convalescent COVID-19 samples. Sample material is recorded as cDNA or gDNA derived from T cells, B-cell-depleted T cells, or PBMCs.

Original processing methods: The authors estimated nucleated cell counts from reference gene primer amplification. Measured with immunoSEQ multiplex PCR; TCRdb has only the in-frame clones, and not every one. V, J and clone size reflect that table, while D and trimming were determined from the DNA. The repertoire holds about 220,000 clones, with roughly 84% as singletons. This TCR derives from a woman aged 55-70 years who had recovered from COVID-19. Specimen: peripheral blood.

In DNA form, the CDR3 reads TGTGCCAGTGTACAGGGTCCCACTGAAGCTTTCTTT. Translating it yields CASVQGPTEAFF. This rearrangement joins TRBV18 to TRBJ1-1, with D maybe TRBD1 (6 bases). Trimming left V 9 bases short and J 4 bases short, with 12 bases between. Germline V CDR1 and CDR2: KGHSH, LQKENI. CDR3 length equals 12 residues.